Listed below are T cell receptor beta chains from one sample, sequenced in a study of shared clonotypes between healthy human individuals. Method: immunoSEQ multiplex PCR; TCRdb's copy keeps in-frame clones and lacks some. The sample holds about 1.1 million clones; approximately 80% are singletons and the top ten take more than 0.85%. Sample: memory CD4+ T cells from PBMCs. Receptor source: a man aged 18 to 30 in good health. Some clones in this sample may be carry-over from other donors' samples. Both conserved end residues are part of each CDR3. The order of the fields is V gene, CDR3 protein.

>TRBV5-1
CASSWSGLRSYEQYF
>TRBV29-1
CSVGRTGDNYGYTF
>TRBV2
CASSRESRGDTQYF
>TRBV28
CASSSPGLAGFGELFF
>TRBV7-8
CASSSGPKNTEAFF
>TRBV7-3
CASSHPHRTGPGVETQYF
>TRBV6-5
CASSEPGESYEQYF
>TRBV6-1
CASSTRLAGIQYF
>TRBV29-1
CSVFGQANTGELFF
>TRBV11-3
CASSTTSGEETQYF
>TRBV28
CASSDKTGGKRNTIYF
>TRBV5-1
CASSGLTPGTQPSYF
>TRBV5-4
CASSLDPGTGGYTF
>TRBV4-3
CASSQAAGVWYEQYF
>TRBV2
CASSLLAGGYNEQFF
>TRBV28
CASSTPWGLGDTDTQYF
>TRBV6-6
CAHRDSNTGELFF
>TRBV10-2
CASMGPGQGAFNYGYTF
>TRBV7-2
CASSRRDNSGNTIYF
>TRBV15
CATSRDRGVNEQFF
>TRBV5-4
CASSYRSTGGPPGELFF
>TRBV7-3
CASSLYPSATYNEQFF
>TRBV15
CATSNRDRALKSGQYF
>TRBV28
CASTSGAKNIQYF
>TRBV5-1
CASSLERGTGELFF
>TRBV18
CASSTGSSPSYEQYF
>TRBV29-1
CSVPKNRQLNTEAFF
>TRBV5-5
CASSLGTGVKNTEAFF
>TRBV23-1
CASSHGPEASYNEQFF
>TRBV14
CASSQGLAPLHF
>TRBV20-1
CSAGVLGGYTF
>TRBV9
CASSVTGTNYGYTF
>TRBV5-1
CASSLSSTSYNEQFF
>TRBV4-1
CASSQRQGDIQYF
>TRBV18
CASSPQGLGAQPQHF
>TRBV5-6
CASSLTRLREKLFF
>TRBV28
CASSLPRHGLEKLFF
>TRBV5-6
CASSSLRVTGELFF
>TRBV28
CASSYRDRNTIYF
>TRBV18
CASSPSTSGSYEQYF
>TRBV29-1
CSVEESGANIQYF
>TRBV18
CASSPLAQGRLNTEAFF
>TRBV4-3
CASSPGGSGYTDTQYF
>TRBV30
CAWSGYHEAFF
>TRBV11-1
CASSPDLTGTDTQYF
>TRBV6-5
CASSYALSSSYNEQFF
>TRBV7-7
CASSLRLTTEAFF
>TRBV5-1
CASSTQGAGTDTQYF
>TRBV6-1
CASSSYPGVGDTQYF